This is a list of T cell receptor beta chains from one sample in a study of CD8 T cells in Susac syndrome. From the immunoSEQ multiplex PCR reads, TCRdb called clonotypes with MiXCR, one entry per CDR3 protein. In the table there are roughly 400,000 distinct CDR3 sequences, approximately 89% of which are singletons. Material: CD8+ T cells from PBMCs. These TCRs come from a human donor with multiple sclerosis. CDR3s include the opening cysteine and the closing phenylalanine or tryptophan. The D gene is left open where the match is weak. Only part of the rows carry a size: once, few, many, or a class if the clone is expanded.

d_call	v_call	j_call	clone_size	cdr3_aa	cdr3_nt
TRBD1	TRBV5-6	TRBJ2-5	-	CASSSDRAKTQYF	TGTGCCAGCAGCTCCGACAGGGCAAAGACCCAGTACTTC
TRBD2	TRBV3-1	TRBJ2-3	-	CASSPQRGHTDTQYF	TGTGCCAGCAGCCCCCAGCGGGGCCACACAGATACGCAGTATTTT
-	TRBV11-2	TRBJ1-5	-	CASSLGGGENQPQHF	TGTGCCAGCAGCTTAGGCGGGGGCGAAAATCAGCCCCAGCATTTT
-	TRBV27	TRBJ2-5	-	CASSRTLTLRETQYF	TGTGCCAGCAGCCGAACACTTACCCTGAGGGAGACCCAGTACTTC
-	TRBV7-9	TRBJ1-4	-	CASSLGVEKLFF	TGTGCCAGCAGCTTAGGGGTTGAAAAACTGTTTTTT
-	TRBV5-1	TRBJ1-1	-	CASSSGDSYTEAFF	TGCGCCAGCAGCTCGGGCGACAGTTACACTGAAGCTTTCTTT
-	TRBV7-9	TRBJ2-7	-	CASSRSPGAFYEQYF	TGTGCCAGCAGCCGCTCCCCAGGGGCCTTCTACGAGCAGTACTTC
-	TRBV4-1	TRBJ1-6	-	CASSQGLRDNSPLHF	TGCGCCAGCAGCCAGGGGCTGCGGGATAATTCACCCCTCCACTTT
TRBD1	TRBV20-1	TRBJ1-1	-	CSARSGPQGELRMAFF	TGCAGTGCTAGGAGTGGACCACAGGGGGAATTGAGAATGGCTTTCTTT
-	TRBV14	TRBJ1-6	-	CASSPSEDSSYNSPLHF	TGTGCCAGCAGCCCATCAGAGGATAGCTCCTATAATTCACCCCTCCACTTT
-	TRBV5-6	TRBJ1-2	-	CASSLNIHRELLGDGYTF	TGTGCCAGCAGCCTAAACATACACCGTGAGCTATTAGGGGATGGCTACACCTTC
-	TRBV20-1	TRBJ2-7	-	CSARSPLVYEQYF	TGCAGTGCTAGATCTCCCTTGGTTTACGAGCAGTACTTC
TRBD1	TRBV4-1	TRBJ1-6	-	CASSQGQGEDSPLHF	TGCGCCAGCAGCCAGGGACAGGGAGAAGATTCACCCCTCCACTTT
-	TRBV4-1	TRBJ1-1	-	CASSQPRDTYDTEAFF	TGCGCCAGCAGCCAACCCCGGGACACCTATGACACTGAAGCTTTCTTT
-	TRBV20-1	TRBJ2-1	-	CSASFGADFEEPYNEQFF	TGCAGTGCTAGTTTTGGGGCGGACTTCGAAGAGCCCTACAATGAGCAGTTCTTC
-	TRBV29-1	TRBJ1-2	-	CSVEDRDPNYGYTF	TGCAGCGTTGAAGACAGAGATCCTAACTATGGCTACACCTTC
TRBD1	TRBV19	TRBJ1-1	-	CASSRTGGYTEAFF	TGTGCCAGTAGTCGGACAGGGGGCTACACTGAAGCTTTCTTT
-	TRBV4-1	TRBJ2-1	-	CASSPSGAHEQFF	TGCGCCAGCAGCCCTTCGGGGGCGCATGAGCAGTTCTTC
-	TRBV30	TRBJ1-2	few	CAWSVGLGYGYTF	TGTGCCTGGAGTGTCGGGTTAGGCTATGGCTACACCTTC
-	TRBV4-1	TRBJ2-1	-	CASSQGGASQGYNEQFF	TGCGCCAGCAGCCAAGGGGGCGCAAGCCAAGGGTACAATGAGCAGTTCTTC
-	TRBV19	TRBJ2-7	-	CASSMWVSYEQYF	TGTGCCAGTAGTATGTGGGTCTCCTACGAGCAGTACTTC
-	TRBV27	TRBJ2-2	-	CASSLIGGQNTGELFF	TGTGCCAGCAGTTTGATCGGAGGGCAGAACACCGGGGAGCTGTTTTTT
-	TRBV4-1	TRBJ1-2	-	CASSQSLRTPNYGYTF	TGCGCCAGCAGCCAAAGTCTACGGACCCCTAACTATGGCTACACCTTC
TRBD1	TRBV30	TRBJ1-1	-	CAWSFPDREAFF	TGTGCCTGGAGTTTTCCGGACAGGGAAGCTTTCTTT
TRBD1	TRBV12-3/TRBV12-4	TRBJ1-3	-	CASSSGGPTIYF	TGTGCCAGCAGTTCAGGGGGACCCACCATATATTTT
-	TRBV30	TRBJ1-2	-	CAWSEGRITYGYTF	TGTGCCTGGAGTGAGGGGCGGATTACCTATGGCTACACCTTC
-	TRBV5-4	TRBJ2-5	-	CASSLAAQETQYF	TGTGCCAGCAGCTTGGCGGCCCAAGAGACCCAGTACTTC
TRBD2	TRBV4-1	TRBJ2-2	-	CASSQDILAGDVGTGELFF	TGCGCCAGCAGCCAAGATATCCTAGCGGGGGATGTTGGCACCGGGGAGCTGTTTTTT
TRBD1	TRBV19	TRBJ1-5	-	CASNPGQGNNQPQHF	TGTGCCAGTAATCCGGGACAGGGCAATAATCAGCCCCAGCATTTT
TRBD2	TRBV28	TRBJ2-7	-	CASSSTSGFYEQYF	TGTGCCAGCAGTTCAACTAGCGGGTTCTACGAGCAGTACTTC